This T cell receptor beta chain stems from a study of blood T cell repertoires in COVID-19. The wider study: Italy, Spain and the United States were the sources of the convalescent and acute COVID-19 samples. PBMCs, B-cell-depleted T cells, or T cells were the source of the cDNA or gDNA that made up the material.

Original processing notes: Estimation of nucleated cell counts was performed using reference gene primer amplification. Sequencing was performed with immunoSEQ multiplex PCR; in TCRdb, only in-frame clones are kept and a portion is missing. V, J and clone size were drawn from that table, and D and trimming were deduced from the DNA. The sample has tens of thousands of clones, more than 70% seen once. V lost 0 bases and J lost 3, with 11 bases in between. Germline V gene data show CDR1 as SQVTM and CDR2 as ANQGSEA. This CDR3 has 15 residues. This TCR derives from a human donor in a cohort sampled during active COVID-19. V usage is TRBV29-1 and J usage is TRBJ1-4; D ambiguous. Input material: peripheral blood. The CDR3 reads CSVEDSGLANEKLFF. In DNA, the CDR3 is TGCAGCGTTGAAGATAGTGGTTTAGCTAATGAAAAACTGTTTTTT.